These 17 T cell receptor beta chains were all obtained from the same sample, sequenced in a study of cytomegalovirus exposure and HLA in healthy donors. The PCR had 60 Vbeta and 13 Jbeta primers. The table came from immunoSEQ multiplex PCR; TCRdb's copy has only in-frame clones and leaves some out. This table has around 190,000 clones, around 77% appearing once. The sequenced material came from PBMCs. The receptors here all came from a man aged 60 to 75 in good health and CMV-seronegative.

The chain couples TRBV7-3 to TRBJ2-7; D possibly corresponds to TRBD1 (6 bases). The CDR3 runs 15 residues. Looked up from germline, CDR1 is SGHTA and CDR2 is FQGTGA. The V and J ends lost 1 base and 7 bases respectively, with 17 bases between them. The CDR3 DNA sequence: TGTGCCAGCAGCTTAAAGGGGGAGCCCTTACGAGAGCAGTACTTC. It codes for CASSLKGEPLREQYF.

This sequence joins TRBV7-3 and TRBJ2-5; D is unresolved. Germline CDR1 reads SGHTA; CDR2 reads FQGTGA. The length of the CDR3 is 13 residues. V was pared by 2 bases and J by 4 bases, with 8 bases between. This CDR3 reads CASSLPPGETQYF. As DNA, the CDR3 is TGTGCCAGCAGCTTACCTCCGGGAGAGACCCAGTACTTC.

This chain joins TRBV30 and TRBJ1-1, with unresolved D. There are 13 residues in the CDR3. V was pared by 0 bases and J by 4 bases, with 9 bases between. Germline V gives CDR1 GTSNPN, CDR2 SVGIG (reference sequence). The CDR3 loop is CAWSVSRTTEAFF. The CDR3 bases are TGTGCCTGGAGTGTATCGAGAACCACTGAAGCTTTCTTT.

V and J are TRBV19 and TRBJ1-6, with D unresolved. The V and J ends lost 4 bases and 9 bases respectively, with 10 bases between them. Germline V lookup: CDR1 LNHDA, CDR2 SQIVND (reference sequence). CDR3 length: 13 amino acids. The CDR3 bases are TGTGCCAGTAGTAACTTTTCTCCTTCACCCCTCCACTTT. It yields the protein CASSNFSPSPLHF.

V gene TRBV25-1 combines with J gene TRBJ2-3; D might be TRBD2 (7 bases). V gave up 2 bases and J gave up 2 bases, with 11 bases separating them. Per germline, CDR1 MGHDK and CDR2 SYGVNS. The CDR3 is 15 amino acids. CDR3 loop: CASSEVGGPTDTQYF. The CDR3 DNA reads as TGTGCCAGCAGTGAAGTGGGGGGGCCCACAGATACGCAGTATTTT.

The genes are TRBV30 and TRBJ1-3; 10 bases agree with TRBD1. The CDR3 has 23 residues. Germline-derived CDR1 and CDR2 are GTSNPN and SVGIG (reference sequence). Trimming took 2 bases from V and 1 from J; bases not matched to a gene: 26. CDR3 nucleotide sequence: TGTGCCTGGAGTCGTTCCCGGGACAGGGGTATCTACTTAGTGCTCCATTCTGGAAACACCATATATTTT. Translating it yields CAWSRSRDRGIYLVLHSGNTIYF.

V is TRBV2 and J is TRBJ1-6, with D uncertain. This CDR3 comprises 12 residues. Germline V lookup: CDR1 SNHLY, CDR2 FYNNEI. Deletions cut 8 bases from V and 8 bases from J, with 10 bases between. CDR3 sequence: CASGGGHSPLHF. The CDR3 DNA is TGTGCCAGCGGAGGCGGCCATTCACCCCTCCACTTT.

The table lists this clone with a count of one. The chain carries TRBV5-1 and TRBJ2-2; TRBD2 aligns across 8 bases. The germline gives CDR1 SGHRS, CDR2 YFSETQ. V was clipped by 0 bases and J by 6 bases; unmatched bases: 13. There are 18 residues in the CDR3. CDR3 sequence reads: CASSLGPEAGDFSGELFF. The CDR3 coding sequence is TGCGCCAGCAGCTTGGGCCCGGAAGCGGGGGATTTCTCCGGGGAGCTGTTTTTT.

This chain joins TRBV9 and TRBJ2-1; 8 bases line up with TRBD2. Trimming removed 5 bases from V and 9 bases from J; junction bases left unmatched: 7. Germline CDR1 and CDR2: SGDLS and YYNGEE. The CDR3 loop spans 13 amino acids. The DNA for the CDR3 is TGTGCCAGCAGGAGCGGGAGCTCCGGTGAGCAGTTCTTC. Its protein product is CASRSGSSGEQFF. The variable domain in full, with the rest retrieved from reference TRBV9 and TRBJ2-1, is DSGVTQTPKHLITATGQRVTLRCSPRSGDLSVYWYQQSLDQGLQFLIQYYNGEERAKGNILERFSAQQFPDLHSELNLSSLELGDSALYFCASRSGSSGEQFFGPGTRLTVL.

This clone has a handful of counts. The V gene is TRBV19, the J gene TRBJ2-5, with 9 nucleotides matching TRBD2. The CDR3 is made up of 15 amino acids. The germline gives CDR1 LNHDA, CDR2 SQIVND (reference sequence). The trim removed 3 bases at V and 4 bases at J, leaving 6 bases unmatched. The CDR3 DNA reads as TGTGCCAGTAGTATCACCCAGCGGGGGGCAGAGACCCAGTACTTC. This sequence encodes CASSITQRGAETQYF.

CDR3 DNA sequence: TGTGCCAGCAGCCCGACTAGCGGGAGCTCCTACGAGCAGTACTTC. Protein sequence: CASSPTSGSSYEQYF. The V gene is TRBV27, the J gene TRBJ2-7; 12 bases map to TRBD2. The CDR3 is 15 residues long. Germline CDR1 is MNHEY and CDR2 is SMNVEV (reference sequence). The junction had 3 bases not matched to a gene; V was cut back by 6 bases and J by 0 bases.

This rearrangement joins TRBV30 to TRBJ2-1, with 11 positions matching TRBD2. This CDR3 region has 15 residues. The germline V gene encodes CDR1 GTSNPN and CDR2 SVGIG (reference sequence). With 2 bases clipped from V and 6 bases from J, the junction kept 6 bases outside the gene matches. The CDR3 here is CAWSPLAGDINEQFF. For the CDR3, the DNA is TGTGCCTGGAGTCCACTAGCGGGAGACATCAATGAGCAGTTCTTC.

The V call is TRBV5-1, the J call TRBJ2-5; 9 nucleotides agree with TRBD1. The V segment lost 3 bases and the J segment 3 bases; nucleotides outside the gene matches: 3. This CDR3 region has 14 residues. CDR1 is SGHRS and CDR2 is YFSETQ in the germline V gene. The CDR3: CASSSGTGKETQYF. Here the CDR3 DNA reads TGCGCCAGCAGCTCAGGGACAGGGAAAGAGACCCAGTACTTC. Full variable domain (missing parts from reference TRBV5-1 and TRBJ2-5): KAGVTQTPRYLIKTRGQQVTLSCSPISGHRSVSWYQQTPGQGLQFLFEYFSETQRNKGNFPGRFSGRQFSNSRSEMNVSTLELGDSALYLCASSSGTGKETQYFGPGTRLLVL.

This chain links TRBV4-2 with TRBJ1-2; 8 bases align to TRBD1. The CDR3 covers 14 residues. With 3 bases clipped from V and 0 bases from J, the junction kept 0 bases outside the gene matches. Germline loops: CDR1 LGHNA, CDR2 YNFKEQ. CDR3 amino acids: CASSQGQANYGYTF. The DNA of the CDR3 is TGTGCCAGCAGCCAGGGACAGGCTAACTATGGCTACACCTTC.

The V call is TRBV2, the J call TRBJ2-7; D might be TRBD2 (5 bases). V was pared by 7 bases and J by 2 bases, with 15 bases between. Germline lookup yields CDR1 SNHLY and CDR2 FYNNEI. This CDR3 has 14 residues. The CDR3, as DNA: TGTGCCAGCACAGCTTACCGGGAACCCTACGAGCAGTACTTC. The encoded protein is CASTAYREPYEQYF.

This chain connects TRBV12-5 to TRBJ1-1, with 7 bases lining up with TRBD1. Germline V gene data show CDR1 as LGHNT and CDR2 as FRNRAP. The CDR3 loop spans 16 amino acids. The V gene end was trimmed by 4 bases and the J gene end by 4 bases; junction bases not matched to a gene: 12. The CDR3 is CASGSPFGQVVTEAFF. CDR3 DNA sequence: TGTGCTAGTGGTTCACCATTTGGACAGGTGGTCACTGAAGCTTTCTTT.

To note about this clone: This sample also contains other DNA sequences that code for the same CDR3. This chain connects TRBV5-4 to TRBJ2-3; 9 nucleotides agree with TRBD2. CDR1 is SGHNT, CDR2 YYREEE, per germline (reference sequence). V gave up 4 bases and J gave up 2 bases; unmatched junction bases: 5. This CDR3 has 15 amino acids. CDR3 residues: CASSSSGRPTDTQYF. CDR3 coding DNA: TGTGCCAGCAGCAGTAGCGGGAGACCCACAGATACGCAGTATTTT.